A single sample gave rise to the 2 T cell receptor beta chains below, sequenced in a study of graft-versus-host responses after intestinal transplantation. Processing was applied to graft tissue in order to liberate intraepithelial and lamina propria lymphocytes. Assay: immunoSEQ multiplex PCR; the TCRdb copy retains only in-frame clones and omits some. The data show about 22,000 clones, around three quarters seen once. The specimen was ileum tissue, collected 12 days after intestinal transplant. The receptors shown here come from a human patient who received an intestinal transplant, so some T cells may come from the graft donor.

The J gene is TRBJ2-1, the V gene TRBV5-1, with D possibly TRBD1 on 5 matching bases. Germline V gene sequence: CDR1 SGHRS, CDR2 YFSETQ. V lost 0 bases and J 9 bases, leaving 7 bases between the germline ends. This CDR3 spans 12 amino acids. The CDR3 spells CASSLGGSEQFF. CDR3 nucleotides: TGCGCCAGCAGCTTGGGGGGCAGTGAGCAGTTCTTC.

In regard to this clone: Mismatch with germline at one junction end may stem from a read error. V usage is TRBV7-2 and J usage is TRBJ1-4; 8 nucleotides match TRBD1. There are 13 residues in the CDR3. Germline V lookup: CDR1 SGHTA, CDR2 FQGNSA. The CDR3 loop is CANSLAGGEKLFF. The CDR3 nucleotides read TGTGCCAACAGCTTAGCAGGGGGCGAAAAACTGTTTTTT.